This T cell receptor (beta chain) was identified in a study of cytomegalovirus exposure and HLA in healthy donors. General study findings and limits: In terms of immune exposure information, only CMV serostatus was available. Prior analysis indicated that the majority of TCR beta V segments exhibited productivity approximately 90% or approximately 30% of the time. Cytomegalovirus association was assigned to about 150 TCR beta chains.

Concerning this clone itself: The antigen is undetermined.

With 60 Vbeta and 13 Jbeta primers, the PCR was carried out. Some clones are missing from TCRdb's copy, which holds only in-frame ones; the method was immunoSEQ multiplex PCR. The sample records about 200,000 clones, around 79% being singletons. This clonotype was sampled from a male donor in good health and CMV-seropositive. Sequenced material: PBMCs.

The CDR3 loop is CASSSGDRRFYEQYF. The CDR3 DNA follows: TGTGCCAGCAGTTCGGGGGACAGGCGATTCTACGAGCAGTACTTC. This chain connects TRBV28 to TRBJ2-7; TRBD1 agrees at 8 bases. The V segment lost 4 bases and the J segment 3 bases; nucleotides outside the gene matches: 8. CDR1 is MDHEN and CDR2 is SYDVKM in the germline V gene. This CDR3 comprises 15 residues.